This record concerns one T cell receptor (beta chain) sequence. What it recognizes is unknown. From germline, CDR1 is SNHLY and CDR2 FYNNEI. Trimming removed 6 bases from V and 11 bases from J; junction bases left unmatched: 16. There are 16 residues in the CDR3. The sample comes from a study of PD-L1 blockade in urothelial cancer. Study-level background: Patients commenced intravenous atezolizumab, 1,200 mg every 3 weeks, in about 2014. Blood analysis was done at 3 weeks (second dose) and 6 weeks after treatment began. Typically, measured as a median, blood samples had 140,000 or so T cells.

Generated by immunoSEQ multiplex PCR, the TCRdb table keeps only in-frame clones and is missing some. The sample has more than 35,000 clones; more than 80% are singletons. General study results and limits: Survival was better when pretreatment blood TCR clonality fell below the median.

The sample here was PBMCs, taken around atezolizumab (anti-PD-L1) treatment. The chain carries TRBV2 and TRBJ2-3; 11 nucleotides agree with TRBD2. The origin of this receptor is a man between 65 and 85 years old with urothelial cancer. CDR3 DNA: TGTGCCAGCAGCCCAACTAGCGGGAGAGCGGGGGTTGGGCAGTATTTT. It specifies CASSPTSGRAGVGQYF.